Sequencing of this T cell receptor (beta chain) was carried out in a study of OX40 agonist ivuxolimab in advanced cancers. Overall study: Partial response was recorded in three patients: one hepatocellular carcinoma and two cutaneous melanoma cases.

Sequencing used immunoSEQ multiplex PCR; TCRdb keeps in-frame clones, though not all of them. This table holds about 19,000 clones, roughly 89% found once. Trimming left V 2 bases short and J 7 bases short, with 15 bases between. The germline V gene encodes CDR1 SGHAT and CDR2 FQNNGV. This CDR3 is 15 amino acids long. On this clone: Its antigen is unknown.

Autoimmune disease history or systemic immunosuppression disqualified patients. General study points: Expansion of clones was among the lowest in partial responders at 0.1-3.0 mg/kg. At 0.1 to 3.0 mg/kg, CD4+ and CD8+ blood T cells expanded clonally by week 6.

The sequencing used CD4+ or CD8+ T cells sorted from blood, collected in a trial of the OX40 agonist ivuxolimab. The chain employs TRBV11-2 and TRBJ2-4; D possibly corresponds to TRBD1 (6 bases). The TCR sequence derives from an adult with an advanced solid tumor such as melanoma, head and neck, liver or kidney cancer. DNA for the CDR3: TGTGCCAGCAGCTTACCATCAGGGGTCGGGAACATTCAGTACTTC. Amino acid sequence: CASSLPSGVGNIQYF. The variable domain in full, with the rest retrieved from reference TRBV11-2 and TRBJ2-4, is EAGVAQSPRYKIIEKRQSVAFWCNPISGHATLYWYQQILGQGPKLLIQFQNNGVVDDSQLPKDRFSAERLKGVDSTLKIQPAKLEDSAVYLCASSLPSGVGNIQYFGAGTRLSVL.